The TCR beta chain described here comes from a study of a mutant IDH1 vaccine in newly diagnosed glioma. This clone was counted a few times. Its antigen is as yet unknown. Data came from immunoSEQ multiplex PCR; TCRdb stores just in-frame clones and leaves some out. The sample lists about 30,000 clones, approximately 86% occurring once. CDR1 is SGHRS, CDR2 YFSETQ, per germline. The length of the CDR3 is 13 residues. The V gene lost 3 bases and the J gene lost 6 bases, with 11 bases spanning the gap. Specified time point: week 5, during vaccination. Vaccination comprised doses that each held 300 ug of mutant IDH1 20-mer peptide, plus topical imiquimod.

The sample in question was peripheral blood mononuclear cells (PBMCs), obtained from a glioma patient whose treatment included an IDH1 peptide vaccine. V gene TRBV5-1 combines with J gene TRBJ2-3; unclear D gene. The TCR originated in a woman in her thirties or forties with glioma. Some clones in this sample may be carry-over from other donors' samples. This CDR3 is CASSSLPADTQYF. The CDR3 coding sequence is TGCGCCAGCAGCTCTCTTCCCGCGGATACGCAGTATTTT.